The 9 T cell receptor beta chains given below trace back to one sample, sequenced in a study of blood T cells in healthy people across ages. Primers used in a second PCR of roughly 6 to 11 cycles were a sample-barcoded 5' primer and a J-beta primer mix. TCRdb called the 5' RACE reads again in MiXCR, with one record for every CDR3 protein. The table lists 890,000 or so distinct CDR3 sequences, about 62% of them singletons. Specimen: blood. Every receptor here comes from a man younger than 40 in good health.

The J gene is TRBJ1-2, the V gene TRBV6-5; the D gene is possibly TRBD1 (5 bases). The CDR3 runs to 18 residues. CDR1 and CDR2 (germline): MNHEY, SVGAGI. V lost 0 bases to trimming and J lost 2 bases, with 19 bases between them. This CDR3 is CASSYSGTRRGSNYGYTF. The CDR3, as DNA: TGTGCCAGCAGTTACTCCGGGACCCGAAGGGGAAGCAACTATGGCTACACCTTC.

The V call is TRBV7-9, the J call TRBJ1-5; 7 nucleotides line up with TRBD1. CDR3 length equals 15 residues. The germline gives CDR1 SEHNR, CDR2 FQNEAQ (reference sequence). V was clipped by 1 base and J by 3 bases; unmatched bases: 3. This CDR3 is CASSLGDRVNQPQHF. The CDR3 DNA is TGTGCCAGCAGCTTAGGGGACAGAGTCAATCAGCCCCAGCATTTT. The whole variable domain, filled in from reference TRBV7-9 and TRBJ1-5, reads DTGVSQNPRHKITKRGQNVTFRCDPISEHNRLYWYRQTLGQGPEFLTYFQNEAQLEKSRLLSDRFSAERPKGSFSTLEIQRTEQGDSAMYLCASSLGDRVNQPQHFGDGTRLSIL.

The V and J genes are TRBV5-5 and TRBJ1-2; D is uncertain. The germline CDR1 and CDR2 sequences are SGHKS and YYEKEE (reference sequence). The CDR3 has 15 amino acids. The V and J ends lost 2 bases and 0 bases respectively, with 11 bases between them. The CDR3 protein is CASSFRLYSNYGYTF. CDR3 DNA: TGTGCCAGCAGCTTCCGGTTGTACTCTAACTATGGCTACACCTTC.

The rearrangement uses TRBV6-2 or TRBV6-3 and TRBJ2-1; 7 nucleotides line up with TRBD2. CDR3 length: 16 residues. CDR1 MNHEY and CDR2 SVGEGT come from the germline V gene. With 4 bases clipped from V and 7 bases from J, the junction kept 13 bases outside the gene matches. The DNA of the CDR3 is TGTGCCAGCAGTTGCTCTCCCCGGGGGGATGTGAATGAGCAGTTCTTC. Translating gives CASSCSPRGDVNEQFF.

For this clonotype: The junction differs from germline at one of its ends, possibly a read error. The chain has TRBV4-1 and TRBJ2-5, with D possibly matching TRBD2 (6 bases). Looked up from germline, CDR1 is MGHRA and CDR2 is YSYEKL. The CDR3 runs 16 residues. The CDR3 DNA reads as TGCGTCAGCAGCCAAAAGTCGGTGGGAGGACAAGAGACCCAGTACTTC. It translates to CVSSQKSVGGQETQYF.

The V gene is TRBV7-3, the J gene TRBJ2-1, with TRBD1 identical over 8 bases. The CDR3 loop spans 18 amino acids. Per the germline V gene, CDR1 is SGHTA and CDR2 is FQGTGA. With 2 bases clipped from V and 2 bases from J, the junction kept 11 bases outside the gene matches. The chain's CDR3 is CASSLFTGTGGAYNEQFF. In nucleotides, the CDR3 is TGTGCCAGCAGCTTATTTACGGGGACAGGCGGGGCCTACAATGAGCAGTTCTTC.

There are a few counts of this clonotype. The CDR3 DNA follows: TGCAGCGTTTCAGACGGAGATCAGCCCCAGCATTTT. Residues: CSVSDGDQPQHF. This chain links TRBV29-1 with TRBJ1-5; D call uncertain. CDR1 is SQVTM and CDR2 is ANQGSEA in the germline V gene. The CDR3 totals 12 residues. With 5 bases removed from V and 5 bases from J, the gap between germline ends came to 10 bases.

J is TRBJ1-6 and V is TRBV15; D unclear. V lost 0 bases, J lost 4 bases, and 10 bases lay in between. Germline loops: CDR1 LNHNV, CDR2 YYDKDF (reference sequence). CDR3 length: 16 amino acids. CDR3 DNA: TGTGCCACCAGCAGAGATCGGGAGTTTTATAATTCACCCCTCCACTTT. As protein: CATSRDREFYNSPLHF.

The rearrangement uses TRBV4-3 and TRBJ2-7, with 9 positions matching TRBD1. The CDR3 is 15 residues long. In germline, CDR1 is LGHNA, CDR2 YSLEER. After removal of 0 bases from V and 0 bases from J, the junction contained 0 bases not matched to a gene. Here the CDR3 reads CASSQEDRGSYEQYF. In DNA, the CDR3 is TGCGCCAGCAGCCAAGAGGACAGGGGCTCCTACGAGCAGTACTTC.